This record covers a single T cell receptor beta chain. Its target is unknown. TRB rearrangements spanning V, D and J were amplified using mixed TRB-A/B primers. TCRdb passed the multiplex PCR reads through MiXCR, listing each CDR3 protein once. The data show about 10,000 distinct CDR3 sequences, with around 44% seen just once and roughly 1.5% held by the top ten. This specimen belongs to a study of T cell repertoires in aging, cancer and after chemotherapy. General study findings and limits: Loss of evenness, beyond lost richness, contributed to age-related TCR diversity decline in cancer patients. No conclusions about immunological memory after chemotherapy can be drawn from the repertoire data.

TCR beta rearrangements were amplified from peripheral blood genomic DNA. The receptor was derived from a human donor in good health. Input material: blood.

Written as DNA, the CDR3 is TGTGCCAGTAGTACGGGCGGGGAGCTGTTTTTT. The encoded protein is CASSTGGELFF. The gene calls are TRBV19 and TRBJ2-2, with no clear D. Germline assignment: CDR1 LNHDA and CDR2 SQIVND (reference sequence). The CDR3 contains 11 residues. V shed 4 bases and J shed 7 bases, with 4 bases lying between them.